This T cell receptor (beta chain) was captured by sequencing in a study of T cells in Graves' hyperthyroidism and ophthalmopathy. A word on this clonotype: The antigen is unknown. A much larger clone lies one base from this, so it may be a read error.

Trimming cost V 4 bases and J 10 bases; bases outside gene matches: 12. The CDR3 is 14 amino acids. The V gene's germline CDR1 is GTSNPN and CDR2 SVGIG (reference sequence). RNA transcripts provided the source from which TCR beta CDR3 regions were amplified. A first-round RT-PCR of the TCR CDR3 used the HTBI primer set. One entry per CDR3 protein results from TCRdb running MiXCR on the multiplex PCR reads. This sample yields about 740,000 distinct CDR3 sequences, of which 11% to 15% are seen a single time; roughly 10% belongs to the top ten. Overall study results and limits: Appearing also in blood were most of the thyroid clonotypes expanded above 0.001.

It was considered stable Graves' hyperthyroidism when ophthalmopathy did not progress within 18 months. Exclusion criteria comprised uncontrolled infection, other autoimmune disease, pregnancy or lactation. Diagnoses rested on clinical symptoms, serum thyroxine and TRAb, thyroid ultrasound and orbital computed tomography. The sample comprised blood. The chain uses TRBV30 and TRBJ2-1; 8 bases line up with TRBD2. The clonotype comes from a woman aged 18-29 years with Graves' hyperthyroidism. DNA of the CDR3: TGTGCCTGGAATCGAGCCAGCGGGAGCTACGAGCAGTTCTTC. This gives the protein CAWNRASGSYEQFF.